These T cell receptor beta chains were read from a single sample in a study of T cell responses to AZD1222 COVID-19 vaccine. Sequenced by immunoSEQ multiplex PCR; TCRdb stores in-frame clones only, minus some. Of some 140,000 clones in the sample, approximately 89% were seen once. The sequences come from peripheral blood, collected on day 0 of AZD1222 vaccination. Source of these receptors: an adult in good health. Each CDR3 is given with its conserved first and last residue. Each record gives: J gene, D gene, clone size, V gene, CDR3 DNA, CDR3 protein. The D gene is left open where the match is weak. Only some rows state a clone size, as once, few, many or a class for expanded clones.

J: TRBJ1-6; D: TRBD1; size: -; V: TRBV3-1/TRBV3-2; DNA: TGTGCCAGCAGCCAAGGGGGACAGGGGGGATCACCCCTCCACTTT; CDR3: CASSQGGQGGSPLHF
J: TRBJ1-5; D: -; size: -; V: TRBV6-2/TRBV6-3; DNA: TGTGCCAGCAGTTTAACCCTATTGGCGGCCCAGCATTTT; CDR3: CASSLTLLAAQHF
J: TRBJ2-5; D: TRBD2; size: -; V: TRBV28; DNA: TGTGCCAGCAGTGCTTCCCTAGCGGTTCATGTGGAGACCCAGTACTTC; CDR3: CASSASLAVHVETQYF
J: TRBJ1-5; D: -; size: once; V: TRBV3-1/TRBV3-2; DNA: TGTGCCAGCAGCCAAGATTCAGTTCAACAGCCCCAGCATTTT; CDR3: CASSQDSVQQPQHF
J: TRBJ1-2; D: TRBD1; size: -; V: TRBV11-3; DNA: TGTGCCAGCAGCTTAGCCCGGGACAGGGACTATGGCTACACCTTC; CDR3: CASSLARDRDYGYTF
J: TRBJ2-1; D: TRBD2; size: few; V: TRBV20-1; DNA: TGCAGTGCTAGTTCAGTTAGCGGGAGTTTGAATGAGCAGTTCTTC; CDR3: CSASSVSGSLNEQFF
J: TRBJ2-3; D: TRBD2; size: once; V: TRBV18; DNA: TGTGCCAGCTCACCACCTAGCGGGAGGGTAGATACGCAGTATTTT; CDR3: CASSPPSGRVDTQYF
J: TRBJ2-2; D: -; size: -; V: TRBV24-1; DNA: TGTGCCACCAGTGATTTGGGATACGACACCGGGGAGCTGTTTTTT; CDR3: CATSDLGYDTGELFF
J: TRBJ2-1; D: -; size: -; V: TRBV23-1; DNA: TGCGCCAGCAGTCAATCATCCGGCGCTAACGCGTACAATGAGCAGTTCTTC; CDR3: CASSQSSGANAYNEQFF
J: TRBJ1-1; D: -; size: few; V: TRBV7-9; DNA: TGTGCCAGTGAGGGGCTCGGCACTGAAGCTTTCTTT; CDR3: CASEGLGTEAFF
J: TRBJ2-6; D: -; size: -; V: TRBV5-1; DNA: TGCGCCAGCAGCTTCGGCGACTCTGGGGCCAACGTCCTGACTTTC; CDR3: CASSFGDSGANVLTF
J: TRBJ2-1; D: -; size: -; V: TRBV11-3; DNA: TGTGCCAGCACCATATGGACAGTTGGGGACAATGAGCAGTTCTTC; CDR3: CASTIWTVGDNEQFF
J: TRBJ2-5; D: -; size: -; V: TRBV10-2; DNA: TGCGCCAGCAGTGAGAGGGGCCTCACGACCCAGTACTTC; CDR3: CASSERGLTTQYF
J: TRBJ1-2; D: -; size: -; V: TRBV18; DNA: TGTGCCAGCTCACCACCTGGCTCCGGGACCAACTATGGCTACACCTTC; CDR3: CASSPPGSGTNYGYTF
J: TRBJ2-6; D: -; size: -; V: TRBV5-1; DNA: TGCGCCAGCAGGTTCCTTGGGGCCAACGTCCTGACTTTC; CDR3: CASRFLGANVLTF
J: TRBJ1-2; D: -; size: once; V: TRBV6-5; DNA: TGTGCCAGCTGGATTCCCCTCTATGGCTACACCTTC; CDR3: CASWIPLYGYTF
J: TRBJ1-1; D: TRBD1; size: -; V: TRBV11-1; DNA: TGTGCCAGCAGCTTCCCCAGGGGGGGCACTGAAGCTTTCTTT; CDR3: CASSFPRGGTEAFF
J: TRBJ1-5; D: -; size: -; V: TRBV2; DNA: TGTGCCAGCAGGGTCAGTAGCAATCAGCCCCAGCATTTT; CDR3: CASRVSSNQPQHF
J: TRBJ1-1; D: -; size: -; V: TRBV6-5; DNA: TGTGCCAGCACGCCGGGCCCACTGAACACTGAAGCTTTCTTT; CDR3: CASTPGPLNTEAFF
J: TRBJ1-4; D: -; size: few; V: TRBV6-4; DNA: TGTGCCAGCAGTGTTTCTCCCGTACTCGGTTCAGGGGAAAAACTGTTTTTT; CDR3: CASSVSPVLGSGEKLFF
J: TRBJ2-2; D: -; size: few; V: TRBV2; DNA: TGTGCCAGCAGTGAGCTTGAGAACGGGGAGCTGTTTTTT; CDR3: CASSELENGELFF
J: TRBJ2-7; D: -; size: few; V: TRBV11-3; DNA: TGTGCCAGCAGCTTGAACCCGGGACGGAGGATCGGCGAGCAGTACTTC; CDR3: CASSLNPGRRIGEQYF
J: TRBJ1-5; D: -; size: -; V: TRBV5-8; DNA: TGTGCCAGCAGCTTGGTGTCAGCCCTTAGCAATCAGCCCCAGCATTTT; CDR3: CASSLVSALSNQPQHF
J: TRBJ1-6; D: TRBD1; size: once; V: TRBV6-4; DNA: TGTGCCAGCAGTTCCGAGACAGGGAATAATTCACCCCTCCACTTT; CDR3: CASSSETGNNSPLHF
J: TRBJ2-1; D: TRBD2; size: -; V: TRBV24-1; DNA: TGTGCCACCAGTGACGCTAGCGGGGGCCCCAGCTCCTACAATGAGCAGTTCTTC; CDR3: CATSDASGGPSSYNEQFF
J: TRBJ1-2; D: -; size: -; V: TRBV5-6; DNA: TGTGCCAGCAGCTTGGCCGGGCGGTCGAACTATGGCTACACCTTC; CDR3: CASSLAGRSNYGYTF
J: TRBJ1-1; D: -; size: -; V: TRBV5-1; DNA: TGCGCCAGCAGCTTGCAGGCTATGAACACTGAAGCTTTCTTT; CDR3: CASSLQAMNTEAFF
J: TRBJ1-1; D: -; size: -; V: TRBV5-6; DNA: TGTGCCAGCAACATAGGGGGTAACACTGAAGCTTTCTTT; CDR3: CASNIGGNTEAFF
J: TRBJ1-5; D: -; size: -; V: TRBV2; DNA: TGTGCCAGCAGCCTAGGGACGCAGAATCAGCCCCAGCATTTT; CDR3: CASSLGTQNQPQHF
J: TRBJ2-5; D: -; size: few; V: TRBV7-3; DNA: TGTGCCAGCAGCCGGACGTACGGAGAGACCCAGTACTTC; CDR3: CASSRTYGETQYF
J: TRBJ1-5; D: -; size: -; V: TRBV11-1; DNA: TGTGCCAGCAGCTTAGGGGGTAGTAATCAGCCCCAGCATTTT; CDR3: CASSLGGSNQPQHF
J: TRBJ1-1; D: TRBD1; size: few; V: TRBV4-3; DNA: TGCGCCAGCAGCAAGCGACAGGGAAGGACTGAAGCTTTCTTT; CDR3: CASSKRQGRTEAFF
J: TRBJ1-3; D: -; size: few; V: TRBV6-6; DNA: TGTGCCAGCAGCCCGCCCCAGGGTTCCGGAAACACCATATATTTT; CDR3: CASSPPQGSGNTIYF
J: TRBJ1-2; D: -; size: -; V: TRBV6-1; DNA: TGTGCCAGCAGTGACACCCATAACTATGGCTACACCTTC; CDR3: CASSDTHNYGYTF
J: TRBJ1-1; D: -; size: -; V: TRBV11-3; DNA: TGTGCCAGCAGGGTTTCCTGGGCGAACACTGAAGCTTTCTTT; CDR3: CASRVSWANTEAFF
J: TRBJ1-2; D: -; size: -; V: TRBV11-1; DNA: TGTGCCAGCAGCTTTCAACCGAGGAACTATGGCTACACCTTC; CDR3: CASSFQPRNYGYTF
J: TRBJ2-5; D: -; size: -; V: TRBV3-1/TRBV3-2; DNA: TGTGCCAGCAAGGGCCGACTGGGGCTAGAGACCCAGTACTTC; CDR3: CASKGRLGLETQYF
J: TRBJ1-1; D: -; size: -; V: TRBV28; DNA: TGTGCCAGCTACCGGGGCTTGAGCACTGAAGCTTTCTTT; CDR3: CASYRGLSTEAFF
J: TRBJ1-3; D: TRBD1; size: -; V: TRBV6-5; DNA: TGTGCCAGCAGTCCCCGACAGGGCTTGTCAGACACCATATATTTT; CDR3: CASSPRQGLSDTIYF
J: TRBJ2-1; D: TRBD2; size: -; V: TRBV11-3; DNA: TGTGCCAGCAGCTCCGGGACTAGCGGGAGAGGTGAGCAGTTCTTC; CDR3: CASSSGTSGRGEQFF
J: TRBJ2-1; D: TRBD2; size: -; V: TRBV10-3; DNA: TGTGCCATCAGAGCAACCGGGGGGAGCTCCTACAATGAGCAGTTCTTC; CDR3: CAIRATGGSSYNEQFF
J: TRBJ1-6; D: -; size: -; V: TRBV6-2/TRBV6-3; DNA: TGTGCCAGCAGTTACTGGACTTCAGCTTATAATTCACCCCTCCACTTT; CDR3: CASSYWTSAYNSPLHF
J: TRBJ2-1; D: -; size: few; V: TRBV27; DNA: TGTGCCAGTCACAGGGGGGGTGAGCAGTTCTTC; CDR3: CASHRGGEQFF
J: TRBJ2-5; D: -; size: -; V: TRBV5-1; DNA: TGCGCCAGCAGCGCTCTTGTTCAAGAGACCCAGTACTTC; CDR3: CASSALVQETQYF
J: TRBJ1-5; D: TRBD1; size: -; V: TRBV24-1; DNA: TGTGCCACCAGTGACCCTCGGGTGGCAGGGGGAATCAATCAGCCCCAGCATTTT; CDR3: CATSDPRVAGGINQPQHF
J: TRBJ2-2; D: TRBD2; size: -; V: TRBV20-1; DNA: TGCAGTGCTAGTGAACTAGCGGGGGATAGGGGGGAGCTGTTTTTT; CDR3: CSASELAGDRGELFF
J: TRBJ2-1; D: TRBD2; size: -; V: TRBV9; DNA: TGTGCCAGCAGCGTAGGTACTAGCGGGACATCCTACAATGAGCAGTTCTTC; CDR3: CASSVGTSGTSYNEQFF
J: TRBJ2-5; D: -; size: -; V: TRBV12-5; DNA: TGTGCTAGTGGTTTGGACAGAGAAGAGACCCAGTACTTC; CDR3: CASGLDREETQYF
J: TRBJ2-3; D: -; size: once; V: TRBV3-1/TRBV3-2; DNA: TGTGCCAGCAGCCAAGATTTTCGTACGCAGTATTTT; CDR3: CASSQDFRTQYF
J: TRBJ2-1; D: -; size: -; V: TRBV4-3; DNA: TGCGCCAGCAGCCAGGGCACTACCTACAATGAGCAGTTCTTC; CDR3: CASSQGTTYNEQFF
J: TRBJ2-2; D: TRBD2; size: -; V: TRBV7-6; DNA: TGTGCCAGCAGCGCGACTAGCGGGGGAAACACCGGGGAGCTGTTTTTT; CDR3: CASSATSGGNTGELFF
J: TRBJ2-7; D: -; size: -; V: TRBV5-1; DNA: TGCGCCAGCAGCTTGGTCGCAGGGTCCACCGACGAGCAGTACTTC; CDR3: CASSLVAGSTDEQYF
J: TRBJ2-1; D: TRBD2; size: -; V: TRBV24-1; DNA: TGTGCCACCAGTGGCCCTCGGGGGGGCCCCTACAATGAGCAGTTCTTC; CDR3: CATSGPRGGPYNEQFF
J: TRBJ2-5; D: -; size: -; V: TRBV19; DNA: TGTGCCAGTAGTATTCCCGGAGAGACCCAGTACTTC; CDR3: CASSIPGETQYF